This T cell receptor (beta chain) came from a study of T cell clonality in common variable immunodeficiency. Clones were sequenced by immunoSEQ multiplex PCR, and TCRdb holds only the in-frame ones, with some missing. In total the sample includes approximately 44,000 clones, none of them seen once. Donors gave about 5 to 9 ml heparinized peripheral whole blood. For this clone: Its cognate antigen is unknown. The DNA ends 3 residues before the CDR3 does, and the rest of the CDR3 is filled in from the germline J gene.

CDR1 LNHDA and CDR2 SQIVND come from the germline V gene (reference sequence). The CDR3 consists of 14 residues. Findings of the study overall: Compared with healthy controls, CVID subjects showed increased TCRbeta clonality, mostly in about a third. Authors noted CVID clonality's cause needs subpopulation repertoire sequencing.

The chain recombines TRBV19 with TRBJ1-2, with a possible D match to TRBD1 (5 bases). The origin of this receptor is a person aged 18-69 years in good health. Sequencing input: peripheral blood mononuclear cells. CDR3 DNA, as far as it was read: TGTGCCAGTAGTATAAGCAGGGCAAATCAGCCC. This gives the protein CASSISRANQP. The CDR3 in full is CASSISRANQPYTF.